This T cell receptor beta chain came from a study of graft-versus-host responses after intestinal transplantation. About the study: Transplants were multivisceral, liver-intestinal, or isolated intestinal. Induction using anti-thymocyte globulin, followed by tacrolimus and steroids for 2 to 4 years, was given to all recipients. General observations from the study: Individuals who had graft-donor T cell macrochimerism had allografts that showed high graft-versus-host to host-versus-graft clonal ratios. Declines in HvG clones occurring early post-transplant were associated with peak circulating GvH clone levels.

Intraepithelial plus lamina propria lymphocytes were released by processing graft tissue. The CDR3 totals 16 residues. The V and J ends lost 4 bases and 5 bases, in that order; junction bases with no gene match: 10. Germline V gene lookup returns CDR1 MNHNS and CDR2 SASEGT. Measured with immunoSEQ multiplex PCR; TCRdb has only the in-frame clones, and not every one. The table has 4,000 to 5,500 clones, 65% to 80% seen once; the top ten hold approximately 8.1%. The sample holds a few counts of this clone. Its specificity is not known. V is TRBV6-1 and J is TRBJ1-2, with 10 bases aligning to TRBD1. The clonotype originates from a human patient who received an intestinal transplant, so some T cells may come from the graft donor. The specimen was ileum tissue, collected around four months after intestinal transplantation. CDR3 sequence: CASSGETGQGIYGYTF. The CDR3 nucleotides are TGTGCCAGCAGTGGAGAGACGGGACAGGGGATTTATGGCTACACCTTC.